This entry concerns a single T cell receptor beta chain. No antigen is known for it. The source of the sample is a study of cytomegalovirus exposure and HLA in healthy donors. Overall study findings and caveats: Rare sequences made up most TCRs, while some public TCRs were found in many donors. Per a later analysis, HLA-associated TCR beta chains showed more clonal expansion than other, equally common TCR beta chains. In a later analysis, most CMV-associated TCR beta chains appeared HLA-restricted.

Both 60 Vbeta primers and 13 Jbeta primers went into the PCR. In the original processing: Roughly 80 million unique TCR beta chains, roughly 11 million of them shared, were counted by a later analysis. The table came from immunoSEQ multiplex PCR; TCRdb's copy has only in-frame clones and leaves some out. That table furnishes V, J and clone size, whereas the DNA furnished D and trimming. The table lists about 170,000 clones, roughly 71% of them singletons. This TCR came from a woman between 50 and 59 years old in good health and CMV-seropositive. Sequenced sample: PBMCs.

CDR3 sequence reads: CASSPVTGGAGGYTF. CDR3 nucleotide sequence: TGTGCCAGCAGCCCCGTCACAGGGGGCGCCGGTGGCTACACCTTC. V and J are TRBV5-6 and TRBJ1-2; 9 bases agree with TRBD1. The length of the CDR3 is 15 residues. V gave up 4 bases and J gave up 7 bases; unmatched junction bases: 11. From germline, CDR1 is SGHDT and CDR2 YYEEEE.